These T cell receptor beta chains were read from a single sample in a study of T cells after somatic rescue of genetic block. The table came from immunoSEQ multiplex PCR; TCRdb's copy has only in-frame clones and leaves some out. The data show roughly 110,000 clones, over 80% seen once. The sequencing sample was made of peripheral blood mononuclear cells (PBMCs). These receptors were obtained from a young woman. The CDR3 runs from the conserved cysteine through the conserved F or W. A D gene is named only where the DNA matches it firmly.

d_gene	v_gene	j_gene	CDR3nt	CDR3aa
-	TRBV15	TRBJ1-4	TGTGCCACCAGCAGAGATCTGTCCTCAAATACGGAAAAACTGTTTTTT	CATSRDLSSNTEKLFF
TRBD1	TRBV7-2	TRBJ2-5	TGTGCCAGCAGCTTACGGACAGGGCTTAGGGCGGAGACCCAGTACTTC	CASSLRTGLRAETQYF
-	TRBV5-1	TRBJ2-1	TGCGCCAGCAGCTTGCTGGAACTCAATGAGCAGTTCTTC	CASSLLELNEQFF
-	TRBV21-1	TRBJ1-6	TGTGCCAGCAGCAAAAGGGGACAGCTAAATTCACCCCTCCACTTT	CASSKRGQLNSPLHF
-	TRBV29-1	TRBJ1-2	TGCAGCGTTGACAGGGACTATGGCTACACCTTC	CSVDRDYGYTF
TRBD2	TRBV6-1	TRBJ2-1	TGTGCCAGCAGTTCCACTAGCGGCTCCTACAATGAGCAGTTCTTC	CASSSTSGSYNEQFF
-	TRBV5-4	TRBJ1-6	TGTGCCAGCAGCCCTCAAAGGGCAATCGATTCACCCCTCCACTTT	CASSPQRAIDSPLHF
TRBD1	TRBV28	TRBJ1-5	TGTGCCAGCAGTTCGAGGGGGCGGATGTCTCAGCCCCAGCATTTT	CASSSRGRMSQPQHF
-	TRBV7-2	TRBJ1-2	TGTGCCAGCAGCTTAGAGGGATCTGGCTACACCTTC	CASSLEGSGYTF
TRBD1	TRBV7-2	TRBJ1-4	TGTGCCAGCAGCCCCGGACAGGCGACTAATGAAAAACTGTTTTTT	CASSPGQATNEKLFF
-	TRBV4-3	TRBJ2-2	TGCGCCAGCAGTCCTGATCTTATGGGCACCGGGGAGCTGTTTTTT	CASSPDLMGTGELFF
TRBD2	TRBV29-1	TRBJ2-5	TGCAGCGAAGGACTAGCGGGCAGGGAGACCCAGTACTTC	CSEGLAGRETQYF
-	TRBV29-1	TRBJ2-7	TGCAGCGTTGCCCCTCTGGAGGCGGGGGAGCAGTACTTC	CSVAPLEAGEQYF
-	TRBV7-3	TRBJ2-1	TGTGCCAGCAGCCTCTCCGCTCCCGGGGAGCAGTTCTTC	CASSLSAPGEQFF
-	TRBV21-1	TRBJ2-1	TGTGCCAGCAGATACTATAGTCCGGGGGGCCGCTACAATGAGCAGTTCTTC	CASRYYSPGGRYNEQFF
-	TRBV28	TRBJ1-5	TGTGCCAGCATCACTGGAGGATCTAGCAATCAGCCCCAGCATTTT	CASITGGSSNQPQHF
-	TRBV7-9	TRBJ1-1	TGTGCCAGCAGCTTAGCCCCTGGGACGGTGAACACTGAAGCTTTCTTT	CASSLAPGTVNTEAFF
-	TRBV11-2	TRBJ2-3	TGTGCCAGCAGCCCCCGGACTAATTTCCCAGATACGCAGTATTTT	CASSPRTNFPDTQYF
TRBD1	TRBV10-3	TRBJ2-5	TGTGCCATCAGTGAGGACAGGGGGCAGTCCGAGACCCAGTACTTC	CAISEDRGQSETQYF
TRBD1	TRBV4-3	TRBJ2-7	TGCGCCAGCAGCCAAGATCGGACAGGCCTCTACGAGCAGTACTTC	CASSQDRTGLYEQYF
TRBD2	TRBV4-3	TRBJ2-1	TGCGCCAGCAGCCAAGAGGTAGCGGGGGGCCGGGATGAGCAGTTCTTC	CASSQEVAGGRDEQFF